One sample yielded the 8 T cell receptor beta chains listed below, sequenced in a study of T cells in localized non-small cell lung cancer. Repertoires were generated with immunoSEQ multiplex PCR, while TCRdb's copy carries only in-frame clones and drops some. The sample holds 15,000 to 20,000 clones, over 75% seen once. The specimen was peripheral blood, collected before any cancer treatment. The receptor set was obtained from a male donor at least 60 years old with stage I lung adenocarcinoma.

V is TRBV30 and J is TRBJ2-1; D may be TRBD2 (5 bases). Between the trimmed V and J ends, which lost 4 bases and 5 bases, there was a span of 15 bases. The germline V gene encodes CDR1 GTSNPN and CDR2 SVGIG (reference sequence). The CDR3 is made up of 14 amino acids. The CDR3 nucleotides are TGTGCCTGGAACCTGATGGGAGTTAACAATGAGCAGTTCTTC. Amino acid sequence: CAWNLMGVNNEQFF.

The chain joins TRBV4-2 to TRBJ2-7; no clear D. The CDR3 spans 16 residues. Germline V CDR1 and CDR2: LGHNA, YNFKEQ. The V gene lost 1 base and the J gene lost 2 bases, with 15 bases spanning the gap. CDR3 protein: CASSQGSTRGTYEQYF. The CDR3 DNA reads TGTGCCAGCAGCCAAGGAAGTACGCGCGGAACCTACGAGCAGTACTTC.

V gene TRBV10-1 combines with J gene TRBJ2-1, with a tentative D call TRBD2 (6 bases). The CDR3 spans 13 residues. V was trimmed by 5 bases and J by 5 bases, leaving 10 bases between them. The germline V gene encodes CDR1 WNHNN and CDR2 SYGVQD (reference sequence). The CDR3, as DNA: TGCGCCAGCAGTATACGGGGGAACAATGAGCAGTTCTTC. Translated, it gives CASSIRGNNEQFF.

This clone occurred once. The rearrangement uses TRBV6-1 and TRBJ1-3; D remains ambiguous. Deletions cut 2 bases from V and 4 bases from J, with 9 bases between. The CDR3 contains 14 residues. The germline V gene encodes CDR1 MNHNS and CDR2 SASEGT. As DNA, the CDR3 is TGTGCCAGCAGTGAAACATCGGCCGGAAACACCATATATTTT. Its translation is CASSETSAGNTIYF.

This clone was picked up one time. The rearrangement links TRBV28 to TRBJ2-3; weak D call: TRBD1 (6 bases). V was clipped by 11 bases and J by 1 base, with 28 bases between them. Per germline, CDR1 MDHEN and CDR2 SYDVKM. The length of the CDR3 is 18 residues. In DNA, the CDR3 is TGTGCCGCGTTTGGCAGGGGCACTCGTGTGATGGGCACAGATACGCAGTATTTT. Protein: CAAFGRGTRVMGTDTQYF.

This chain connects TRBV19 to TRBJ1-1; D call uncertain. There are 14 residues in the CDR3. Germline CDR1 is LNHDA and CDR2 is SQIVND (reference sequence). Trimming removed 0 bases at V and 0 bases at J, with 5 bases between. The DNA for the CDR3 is TGTGCCAGTAGTATAGACGAGATGAACACTGAAGCTTTCTTT. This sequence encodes CASSIDEMNTEAFF.

The CDR3 sequence is CASSLRDGASSYEQYF. CDR3 sequence (DNA): TGTGCCAGCAGCCTGAGGGACGGAGCTAGCTCCTACGAGCAGTACTTC. The chain joins TRBV5-5 to TRBJ2-7; D is tentatively TRBD1 or TRBD2 (5 bases each). The CDR3 is 16 amino acids. Germline-derived CDR1 and CDR2 are SGHKS and YYEKEE (reference sequence). V lost 4 bases and J lost 0, with 17 bases in between.

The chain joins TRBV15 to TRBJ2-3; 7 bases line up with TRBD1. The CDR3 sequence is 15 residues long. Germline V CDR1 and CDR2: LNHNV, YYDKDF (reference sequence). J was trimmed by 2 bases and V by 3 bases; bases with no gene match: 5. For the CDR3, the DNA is TGTGCCACCAGCAGGGACAGGCTTAACACAGATACGCAGTATTTT. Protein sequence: CATSRDRLNTDTQYF.